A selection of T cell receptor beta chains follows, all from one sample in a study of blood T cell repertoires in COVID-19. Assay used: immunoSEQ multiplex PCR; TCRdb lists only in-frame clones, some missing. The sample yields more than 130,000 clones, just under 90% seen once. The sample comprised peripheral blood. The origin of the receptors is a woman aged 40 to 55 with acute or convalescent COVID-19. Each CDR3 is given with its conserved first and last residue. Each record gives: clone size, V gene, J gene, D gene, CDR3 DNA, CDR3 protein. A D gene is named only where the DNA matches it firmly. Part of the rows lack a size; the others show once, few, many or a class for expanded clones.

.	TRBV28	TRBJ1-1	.	TGTGCCAGCAGTTTTCCAGGGGTCAGCGCTTTCTTT	CASSFPGVSAFF
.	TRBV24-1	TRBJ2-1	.	TGTGCCACCAGTGATCCTGGGGCTGGCAATGAGCAGTTCTTC	CATSDPGAGNEQFF
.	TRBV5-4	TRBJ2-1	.	TGTGCCAGCAGCTTGGGGGGTAGCCGACTAACCTACAATGAGCAGTTCTTC	CASSLGGSRLTYNEQFF
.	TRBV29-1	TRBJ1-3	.	TGCAGCGTTGAATCGGGGGTATCTGGAAACACCATATATTTT	CSVESGVSGNTIYF
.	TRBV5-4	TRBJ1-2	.	TGTGCCAGCAGCTCTCTTGGGGCTAAGGGCTACACCTTC	CASSSLGAKGYTF
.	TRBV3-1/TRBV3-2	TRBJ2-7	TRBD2	TGTGCCAGCAGCCCCGGGGGGGCCTCCCTATCCTACGAGCAGTACTTC	CASSPGGASLSYEQYF
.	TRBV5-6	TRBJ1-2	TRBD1	TGTGCCAGCAGCTTTATGACAGGGTATACCTTC	CASSFMTGYTF
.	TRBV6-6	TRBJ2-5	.	TGTGCCAGCAGGCCTGGGGGGGCTGAGACCCAGTACTTC	CASRPGGAETQYF
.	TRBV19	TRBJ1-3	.	TGTGCCAGTAGTAAACAGGGTTCTGGAAACACCATATATTTT	CASSKQGSGNTIYF
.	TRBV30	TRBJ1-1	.	TGTGCCTGGAGCGCTGCCGGGCCTCCCCGGGGGAACACTGAAGCTTTCTTT	CAWSAAGPPRGNTEAFF
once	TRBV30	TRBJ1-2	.	TGTGCCTGGAGTGGGACAGATGGCTACACCTTC	CAWSGTDGYTF
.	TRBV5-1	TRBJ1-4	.	TGCGCCAGCAGCCGGTCCCCAACTAATGAAAAACTGTTTTTT	CASSRSPTNEKLFF
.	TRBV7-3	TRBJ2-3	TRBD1	TGTGCCACCGGACAGGGAGAGCGAGATACGCAGTATTTT	CATGQGERDTQYF
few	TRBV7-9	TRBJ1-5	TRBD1	TGTGCCAGCAGTTATGGGACAGGAAACAACCATCAGCCCCAGCATTTT	CASSYGTGNNHQPQHF
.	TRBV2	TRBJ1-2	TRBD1	TGTGCCAGCAGGGGGGACAGGGGGCGGGATGGCTACACCTTC	CASRGDRGRDGYTF
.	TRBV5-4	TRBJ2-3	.	TGTGCCAGCAGTAGGGGGACCACAGATACGCAGTATTTT	CASSRGTTDTQYF
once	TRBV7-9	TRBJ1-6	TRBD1	TGTGCCAGCAGCCATAGACCGGGACAGGTGAATTCACCCCTCCACTTT	CASSHRPGQVNSPLHF
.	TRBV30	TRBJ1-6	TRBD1	TGTGCCTGCCACGACAGGGGGCGCTTAATTAATTCACCCCTCCACTTT	CACHDRGRLINSPLHF
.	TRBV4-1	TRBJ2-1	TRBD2	TGCGCCAGCAGCCAAGTGAGGACTAGCTCCTACAATGAGCAGTTCTTC	CASSQVRTSSYNEQFF
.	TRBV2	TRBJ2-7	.	TGTGCCAGCACTCAAAGTGGTAGCGGCGAGCAGTACTTC	CASTQSGSGEQYF
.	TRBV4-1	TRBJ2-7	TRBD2	TGCGCCAGCAGCCAAGATCGGACTAGCGGGTTCTACGAGCAGTACTTC	CASSQDRTSGFYEQYF
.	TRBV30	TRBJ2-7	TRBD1	TGTGCCTGGGGTCCCGGGACAGGGGCATCGTGGCAGTACTTC	CAWGPGTGASWQYF
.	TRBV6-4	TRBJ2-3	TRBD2	TGTGCCAGCAGTGTAGTAGCGGGAGGGCCCCCAGATACGCAGTATTTT	CASSVVAGGPPDTQYF
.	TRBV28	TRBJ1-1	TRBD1	TGTGCCAGCAGGGAAGGGGGCGCAAAGGGGAACACTGAAGCTTTCTTT	CASREGGAKGNTEAFF
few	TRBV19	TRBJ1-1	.	TGTGCCAGTAGTATTATGAGGGGGTACACTGAAGCTTTCTTT	CASSIMRGYTEAFF